The 14 T cell receptor beta chains reported below all come from one sample, sequenced in a study of cytomegalovirus exposure and HLA in healthy donors. The PCR employed 60 Vbeta primers together with 13 Jbeta primers. The protocol was immunoSEQ multiplex PCR, while the TCRdb copy is restricted to in-frame clones and leaves out a portion. The sample consists of some 100,000 clones, around 75% of them appearing once. Specimen: PBMCs. All receptors derive from a male donor in good health and CMV-seropositive.

This clone was seen a few times. The chain recombines TRBV10-3 with TRBJ1-5; 12 nucleotides line up with TRBD1. V gave up 2 bases and J gave up 5 bases; unmatched junction bases: 13. From germline, CDR1 is ENHRY and CDR2 SYGVKD. There are 19 residues in the CDR3. CDR3 nucleotide sequence: TGTGCCATCAGTGAGCTCGGGACAGGGGGCGCCGAGCAGGATCAGCCCCAGCATTTT. Encoded protein: CAISELGTGGAEQDQPQHF.

This clone was seen a handful of times. The chain uses TRBV10-1 and TRBJ2-7; 8 bases agree with TRBD1. This CDR3 has 14 amino acids. Unmatched junction bases numbered 9, after V lost 5 bases and J lost 6 bases. CDR1 and CDR2 (germline): WNHNN, SYGVQD (reference sequence). The CDR3 bases are TGCGCCAGCAGTCCACTGGCAGGGGGCCCCGAGCAGTACTTC. This gives the protein CASSPLAGGPEQYF.

V and J are TRBV18 and TRBJ2-1, with TRBD1 identical over 9 bases. Losses at the gene ends were 3 bases for V and 0 bases for J; bases not matched to a gene: 6. Germline assignment: CDR1 KGHSH and CDR2 LQKENI. The CDR3 is made up of 17 amino acids. In DNA, the CDR3 is TGTGCCAGCTCACCTCTAACAGGGGGCCTCTCCTACAATGAGCAGTTCTTC. Protein product: CASSPLTGGLSYNEQFF.

This clone was counted only a few times. The chain uses TRBV7-2 and TRBJ1-4; 8 positions match TRBD1. This CDR3 contains 15 residues. The V gene end was trimmed by 4 bases and the J gene end by 8 bases; junction bases not matched to a gene: 9. In germline, CDR1 is SGHTA, CDR2 FQGNSA. The DNA of the CDR3 is TGTGCCAGCAGCTCCGGGGACAGGACCCGGGAAAAACTGTTTTTT. It is translated as CASSSGDRTREKLFF.

This clone was observed once. The genes are TRBV10-3 and TRBJ2-7, with 9 bases that match TRBD1. V shed 8 bases, J shed 3 bases, and the junction held 14 bases outside the gene matches. This CDR3 has 16 amino acids. Germline CDR1 and CDR2: ENHRY and SYGVKD. The CDR3: CAIRPTGGQGLYEQYF. The CDR3 bases are TGTGCCATCCGACCCACCGGAGGACAGGGGCTCTACGAGCAGTACTTC.

This clone was counted a few times. The chain combines TRBV9 with TRBJ2-5; D is perhaps TRBD2 (5 bases). Per germline, CDR1 SGDLS and CDR2 YYNGEE. The CDR3 is 14 amino acids. Trimming took 3 bases from V and 1 from J, leaving 10 bases between them. CDR3 in DNA: TGTGCCAGCAGCGGGGGAGCGGTCCAAGAGACCCAGTACTTC. It specifies CASSGGAVQETQYF.

The chain's CDR3 is CASSTGLGLAEQYF. The DNA for the CDR3 is TGTGCCAGCAGCACGGGACTAGGTCTCGCCGAGCAGTACTTC. The chain has TRBV14 and TRBJ2-7; 8 bases agree with TRBD2. The CDR3 totals 14 residues. Germline V lookup: CDR1 SGHDN, CDR2 FVKESK. V lost 5 bases and J lost 6; bases outside the gene matches: 9.

The J gene is TRBJ2-1, the V gene TRBV5-8; TRBD2 agrees at 10 bases. J gave up 4 bases and V 1 base, and 5 bases lay outside the gene matches. CDR3 length: 16 residues. The germline V gene encodes CDR1 SGHTS and CDR2 YDEGEE. In nucleotides, the CDR3 is TGTGCCAGCAGCTTGCTCACTAGCGGGGAGTACAATGAGCAGTTCTTC. Protein sequence: CASSLLTSGEYNEQFF.

The chain uses TRBV6-7 and TRBJ1-1; D not resolved. TRBV6-7 is classed as an ORF, of uncertain function. Trimming shortened V by 0 bases and J by 1 base, and 15 bases separated the two germline ends. The CDR3 has 17 amino acids. The CDR3, as DNA: TGTGCCAGCAGTTACTCGGCTCGAATCTCCCAGAACACTGAAGCTTTCTTT. Encoded protein: CASSYSARISQNTEAFF.

This clone was recorded a few times. The genes are TRBV6-4 and TRBJ1-4; tentatively, D is TRBD1 (6 bases). The germline V and J ends were trimmed by 5 bases and 6 bases, with 16 bases remaining between them. The germline gives CDR1 MRHNA, CDR2 SNTAGT. This CDR3 has 15 amino acids. The CDR3 loop reads CASSSTGLADEKLFF. DNA of the CDR3: TGTGCCAGCAGTTCAACAGGGCTGGCAGATGAAAAACTGTTTTTT.

The chain has TRBV7-3 and TRBJ1-2; D is possibly TRBD1 (6 bases). Trimming shortened V by 5 bases and J by 0 bases, and 10 bases separated the two germline ends. From germline, CDR1 is SGHTA and CDR2 FQGTGA. This CDR3 has 14 residues. The chain's CDR3 is CASSEQGTNYGYTF. DNA for the CDR3: TGTGCCAGCAGCGAACAGGGAACTAACTATGGCTACACCTTC.

This clone has just one count. The chain joins TRBV7-6 to TRBJ2-7, with no clear D. The germline V gene has CDR1 SGHVS and CDR2 FNYEAQ. V was trimmed by 4 bases and J by 3 bases, leaving 7 bases between them. The CDR3 spans 12 residues. For the CDR3, the DNA is TGTGCCAGCAGCTCGACAAACTACGAGCAGTACTTC. Its translation is CASSSTNYEQYF.

This clone was counted only a few times. The chain recombines TRBV7-2 with TRBJ1-3; possibly TRBD1 for D (6 bases). Trimming shortened V by 1 base and J by 4 bases, and 11 bases separated the two germline ends. Per the germline V gene, CDR1 is SGHTA and CDR2 is FQGNSA. This CDR3 is built from 15 residues. CDR3 sequence (DNA): TGTGCCAGCAGCTTAGGCAGGGGACTAGGAAACACCATATATTTT. Protein sequence: CASSLGRGLGNTIYF.

V gene TRBV10-3 combines with J gene TRBJ1-4, with D unresolved. Germline values: CDR1 ENHRY, CDR2 SYGVKD. Trimming removed 5 bases at V and 0 bases at J, with 7 bases between. This CDR3 comprises 14 residues. CDR3 residues: CAISREATNEKLFF. The CDR3 region has the DNA TGTGCCATCAGTCGGGAGGCAACTAATGAAAAACTGTTTTTT.